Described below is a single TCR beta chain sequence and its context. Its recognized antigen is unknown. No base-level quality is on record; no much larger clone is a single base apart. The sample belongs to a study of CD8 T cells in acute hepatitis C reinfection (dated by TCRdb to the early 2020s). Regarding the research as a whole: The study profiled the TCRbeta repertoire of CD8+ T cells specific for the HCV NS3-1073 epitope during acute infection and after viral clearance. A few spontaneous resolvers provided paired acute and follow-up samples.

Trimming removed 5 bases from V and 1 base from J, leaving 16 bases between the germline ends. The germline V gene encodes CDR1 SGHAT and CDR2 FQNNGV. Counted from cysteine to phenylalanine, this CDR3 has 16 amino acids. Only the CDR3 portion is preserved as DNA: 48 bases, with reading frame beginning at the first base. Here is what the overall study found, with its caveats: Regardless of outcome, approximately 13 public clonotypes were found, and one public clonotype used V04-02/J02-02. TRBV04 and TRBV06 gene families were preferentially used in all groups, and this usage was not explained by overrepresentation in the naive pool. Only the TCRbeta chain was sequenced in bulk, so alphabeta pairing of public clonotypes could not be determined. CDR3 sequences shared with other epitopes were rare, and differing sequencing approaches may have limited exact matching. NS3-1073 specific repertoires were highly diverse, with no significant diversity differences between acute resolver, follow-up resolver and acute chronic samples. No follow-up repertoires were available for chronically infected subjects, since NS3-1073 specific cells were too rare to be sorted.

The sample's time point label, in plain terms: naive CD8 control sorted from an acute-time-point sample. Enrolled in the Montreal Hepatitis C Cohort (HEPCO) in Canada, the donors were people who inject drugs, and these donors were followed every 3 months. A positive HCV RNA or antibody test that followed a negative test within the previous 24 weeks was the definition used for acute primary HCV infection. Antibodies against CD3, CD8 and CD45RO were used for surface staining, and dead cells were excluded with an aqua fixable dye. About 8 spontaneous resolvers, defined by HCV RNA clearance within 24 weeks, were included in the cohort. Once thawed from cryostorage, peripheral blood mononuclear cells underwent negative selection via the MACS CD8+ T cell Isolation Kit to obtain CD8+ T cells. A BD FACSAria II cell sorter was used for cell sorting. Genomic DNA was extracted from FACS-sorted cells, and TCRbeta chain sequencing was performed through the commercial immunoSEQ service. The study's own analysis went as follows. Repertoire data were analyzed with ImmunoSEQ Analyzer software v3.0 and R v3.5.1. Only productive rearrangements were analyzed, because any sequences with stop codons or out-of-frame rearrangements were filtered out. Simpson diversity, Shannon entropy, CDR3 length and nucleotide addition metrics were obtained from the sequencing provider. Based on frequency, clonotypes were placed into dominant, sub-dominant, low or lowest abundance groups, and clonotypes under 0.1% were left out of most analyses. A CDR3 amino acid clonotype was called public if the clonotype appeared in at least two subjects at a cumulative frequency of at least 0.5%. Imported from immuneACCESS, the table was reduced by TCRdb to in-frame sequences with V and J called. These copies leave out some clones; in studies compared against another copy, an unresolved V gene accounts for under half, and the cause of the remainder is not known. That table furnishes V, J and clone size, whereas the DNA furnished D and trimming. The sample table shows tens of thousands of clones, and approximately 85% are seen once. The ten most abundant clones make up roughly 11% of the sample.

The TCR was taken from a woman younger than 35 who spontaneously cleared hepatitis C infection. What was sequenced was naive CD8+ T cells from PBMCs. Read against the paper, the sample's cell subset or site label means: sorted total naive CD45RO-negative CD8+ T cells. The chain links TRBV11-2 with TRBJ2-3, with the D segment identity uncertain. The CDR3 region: CASSTGPSAGTDTQYF. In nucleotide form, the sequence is TGTGCCAGCAGCACGGGCCCCTCGGCGGGCACAGATACGCAGTATTTT.